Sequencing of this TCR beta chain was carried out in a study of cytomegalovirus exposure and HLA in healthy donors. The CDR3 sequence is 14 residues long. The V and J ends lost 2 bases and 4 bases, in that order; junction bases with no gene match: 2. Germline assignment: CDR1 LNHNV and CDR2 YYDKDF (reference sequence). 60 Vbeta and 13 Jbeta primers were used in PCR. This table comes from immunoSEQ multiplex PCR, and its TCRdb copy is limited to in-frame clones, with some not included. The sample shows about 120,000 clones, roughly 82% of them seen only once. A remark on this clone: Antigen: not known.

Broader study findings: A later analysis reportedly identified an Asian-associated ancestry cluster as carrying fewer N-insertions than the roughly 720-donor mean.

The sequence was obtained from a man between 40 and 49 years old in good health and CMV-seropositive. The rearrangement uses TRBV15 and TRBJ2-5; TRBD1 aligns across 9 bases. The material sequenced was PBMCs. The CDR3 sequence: CATSRRGQGETQYF. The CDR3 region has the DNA TGTGCCACCAGCAGAAGGGGACAGGGAGAGACCCAGTACTTC.